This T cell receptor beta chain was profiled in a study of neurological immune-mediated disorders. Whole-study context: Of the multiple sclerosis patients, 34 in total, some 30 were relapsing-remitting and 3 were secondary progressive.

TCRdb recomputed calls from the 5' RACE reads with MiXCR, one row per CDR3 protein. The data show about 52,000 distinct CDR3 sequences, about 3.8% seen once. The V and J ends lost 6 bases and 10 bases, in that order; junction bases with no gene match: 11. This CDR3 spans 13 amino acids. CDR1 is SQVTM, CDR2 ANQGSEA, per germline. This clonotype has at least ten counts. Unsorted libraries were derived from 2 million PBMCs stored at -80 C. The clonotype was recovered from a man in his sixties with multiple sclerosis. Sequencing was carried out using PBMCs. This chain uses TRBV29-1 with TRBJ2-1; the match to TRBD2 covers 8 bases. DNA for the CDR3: TGCAGCGTGGATACTAGCGGACGTGGGGAGCAGTTCTTC. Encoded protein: CSVDTSGRGEQFF.